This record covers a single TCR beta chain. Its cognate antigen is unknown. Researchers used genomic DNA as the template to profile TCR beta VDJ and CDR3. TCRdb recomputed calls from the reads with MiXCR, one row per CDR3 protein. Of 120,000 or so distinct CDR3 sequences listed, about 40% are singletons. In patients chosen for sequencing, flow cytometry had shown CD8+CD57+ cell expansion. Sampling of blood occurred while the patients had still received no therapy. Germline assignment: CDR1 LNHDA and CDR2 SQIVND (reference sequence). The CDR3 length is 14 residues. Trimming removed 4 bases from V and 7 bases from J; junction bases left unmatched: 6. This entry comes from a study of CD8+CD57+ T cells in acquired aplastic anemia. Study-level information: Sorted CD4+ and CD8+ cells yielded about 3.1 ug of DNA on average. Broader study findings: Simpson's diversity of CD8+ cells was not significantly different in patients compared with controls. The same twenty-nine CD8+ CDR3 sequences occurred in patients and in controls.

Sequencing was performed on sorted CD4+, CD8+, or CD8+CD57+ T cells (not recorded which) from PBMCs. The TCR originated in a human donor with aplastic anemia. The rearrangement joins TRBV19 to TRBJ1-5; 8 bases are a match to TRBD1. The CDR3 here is CASSKGQGGQPQHF. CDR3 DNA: TGTGCCAGTAGTAAAGGACAGGGCGGGCAGCCCCAGCATTTT.